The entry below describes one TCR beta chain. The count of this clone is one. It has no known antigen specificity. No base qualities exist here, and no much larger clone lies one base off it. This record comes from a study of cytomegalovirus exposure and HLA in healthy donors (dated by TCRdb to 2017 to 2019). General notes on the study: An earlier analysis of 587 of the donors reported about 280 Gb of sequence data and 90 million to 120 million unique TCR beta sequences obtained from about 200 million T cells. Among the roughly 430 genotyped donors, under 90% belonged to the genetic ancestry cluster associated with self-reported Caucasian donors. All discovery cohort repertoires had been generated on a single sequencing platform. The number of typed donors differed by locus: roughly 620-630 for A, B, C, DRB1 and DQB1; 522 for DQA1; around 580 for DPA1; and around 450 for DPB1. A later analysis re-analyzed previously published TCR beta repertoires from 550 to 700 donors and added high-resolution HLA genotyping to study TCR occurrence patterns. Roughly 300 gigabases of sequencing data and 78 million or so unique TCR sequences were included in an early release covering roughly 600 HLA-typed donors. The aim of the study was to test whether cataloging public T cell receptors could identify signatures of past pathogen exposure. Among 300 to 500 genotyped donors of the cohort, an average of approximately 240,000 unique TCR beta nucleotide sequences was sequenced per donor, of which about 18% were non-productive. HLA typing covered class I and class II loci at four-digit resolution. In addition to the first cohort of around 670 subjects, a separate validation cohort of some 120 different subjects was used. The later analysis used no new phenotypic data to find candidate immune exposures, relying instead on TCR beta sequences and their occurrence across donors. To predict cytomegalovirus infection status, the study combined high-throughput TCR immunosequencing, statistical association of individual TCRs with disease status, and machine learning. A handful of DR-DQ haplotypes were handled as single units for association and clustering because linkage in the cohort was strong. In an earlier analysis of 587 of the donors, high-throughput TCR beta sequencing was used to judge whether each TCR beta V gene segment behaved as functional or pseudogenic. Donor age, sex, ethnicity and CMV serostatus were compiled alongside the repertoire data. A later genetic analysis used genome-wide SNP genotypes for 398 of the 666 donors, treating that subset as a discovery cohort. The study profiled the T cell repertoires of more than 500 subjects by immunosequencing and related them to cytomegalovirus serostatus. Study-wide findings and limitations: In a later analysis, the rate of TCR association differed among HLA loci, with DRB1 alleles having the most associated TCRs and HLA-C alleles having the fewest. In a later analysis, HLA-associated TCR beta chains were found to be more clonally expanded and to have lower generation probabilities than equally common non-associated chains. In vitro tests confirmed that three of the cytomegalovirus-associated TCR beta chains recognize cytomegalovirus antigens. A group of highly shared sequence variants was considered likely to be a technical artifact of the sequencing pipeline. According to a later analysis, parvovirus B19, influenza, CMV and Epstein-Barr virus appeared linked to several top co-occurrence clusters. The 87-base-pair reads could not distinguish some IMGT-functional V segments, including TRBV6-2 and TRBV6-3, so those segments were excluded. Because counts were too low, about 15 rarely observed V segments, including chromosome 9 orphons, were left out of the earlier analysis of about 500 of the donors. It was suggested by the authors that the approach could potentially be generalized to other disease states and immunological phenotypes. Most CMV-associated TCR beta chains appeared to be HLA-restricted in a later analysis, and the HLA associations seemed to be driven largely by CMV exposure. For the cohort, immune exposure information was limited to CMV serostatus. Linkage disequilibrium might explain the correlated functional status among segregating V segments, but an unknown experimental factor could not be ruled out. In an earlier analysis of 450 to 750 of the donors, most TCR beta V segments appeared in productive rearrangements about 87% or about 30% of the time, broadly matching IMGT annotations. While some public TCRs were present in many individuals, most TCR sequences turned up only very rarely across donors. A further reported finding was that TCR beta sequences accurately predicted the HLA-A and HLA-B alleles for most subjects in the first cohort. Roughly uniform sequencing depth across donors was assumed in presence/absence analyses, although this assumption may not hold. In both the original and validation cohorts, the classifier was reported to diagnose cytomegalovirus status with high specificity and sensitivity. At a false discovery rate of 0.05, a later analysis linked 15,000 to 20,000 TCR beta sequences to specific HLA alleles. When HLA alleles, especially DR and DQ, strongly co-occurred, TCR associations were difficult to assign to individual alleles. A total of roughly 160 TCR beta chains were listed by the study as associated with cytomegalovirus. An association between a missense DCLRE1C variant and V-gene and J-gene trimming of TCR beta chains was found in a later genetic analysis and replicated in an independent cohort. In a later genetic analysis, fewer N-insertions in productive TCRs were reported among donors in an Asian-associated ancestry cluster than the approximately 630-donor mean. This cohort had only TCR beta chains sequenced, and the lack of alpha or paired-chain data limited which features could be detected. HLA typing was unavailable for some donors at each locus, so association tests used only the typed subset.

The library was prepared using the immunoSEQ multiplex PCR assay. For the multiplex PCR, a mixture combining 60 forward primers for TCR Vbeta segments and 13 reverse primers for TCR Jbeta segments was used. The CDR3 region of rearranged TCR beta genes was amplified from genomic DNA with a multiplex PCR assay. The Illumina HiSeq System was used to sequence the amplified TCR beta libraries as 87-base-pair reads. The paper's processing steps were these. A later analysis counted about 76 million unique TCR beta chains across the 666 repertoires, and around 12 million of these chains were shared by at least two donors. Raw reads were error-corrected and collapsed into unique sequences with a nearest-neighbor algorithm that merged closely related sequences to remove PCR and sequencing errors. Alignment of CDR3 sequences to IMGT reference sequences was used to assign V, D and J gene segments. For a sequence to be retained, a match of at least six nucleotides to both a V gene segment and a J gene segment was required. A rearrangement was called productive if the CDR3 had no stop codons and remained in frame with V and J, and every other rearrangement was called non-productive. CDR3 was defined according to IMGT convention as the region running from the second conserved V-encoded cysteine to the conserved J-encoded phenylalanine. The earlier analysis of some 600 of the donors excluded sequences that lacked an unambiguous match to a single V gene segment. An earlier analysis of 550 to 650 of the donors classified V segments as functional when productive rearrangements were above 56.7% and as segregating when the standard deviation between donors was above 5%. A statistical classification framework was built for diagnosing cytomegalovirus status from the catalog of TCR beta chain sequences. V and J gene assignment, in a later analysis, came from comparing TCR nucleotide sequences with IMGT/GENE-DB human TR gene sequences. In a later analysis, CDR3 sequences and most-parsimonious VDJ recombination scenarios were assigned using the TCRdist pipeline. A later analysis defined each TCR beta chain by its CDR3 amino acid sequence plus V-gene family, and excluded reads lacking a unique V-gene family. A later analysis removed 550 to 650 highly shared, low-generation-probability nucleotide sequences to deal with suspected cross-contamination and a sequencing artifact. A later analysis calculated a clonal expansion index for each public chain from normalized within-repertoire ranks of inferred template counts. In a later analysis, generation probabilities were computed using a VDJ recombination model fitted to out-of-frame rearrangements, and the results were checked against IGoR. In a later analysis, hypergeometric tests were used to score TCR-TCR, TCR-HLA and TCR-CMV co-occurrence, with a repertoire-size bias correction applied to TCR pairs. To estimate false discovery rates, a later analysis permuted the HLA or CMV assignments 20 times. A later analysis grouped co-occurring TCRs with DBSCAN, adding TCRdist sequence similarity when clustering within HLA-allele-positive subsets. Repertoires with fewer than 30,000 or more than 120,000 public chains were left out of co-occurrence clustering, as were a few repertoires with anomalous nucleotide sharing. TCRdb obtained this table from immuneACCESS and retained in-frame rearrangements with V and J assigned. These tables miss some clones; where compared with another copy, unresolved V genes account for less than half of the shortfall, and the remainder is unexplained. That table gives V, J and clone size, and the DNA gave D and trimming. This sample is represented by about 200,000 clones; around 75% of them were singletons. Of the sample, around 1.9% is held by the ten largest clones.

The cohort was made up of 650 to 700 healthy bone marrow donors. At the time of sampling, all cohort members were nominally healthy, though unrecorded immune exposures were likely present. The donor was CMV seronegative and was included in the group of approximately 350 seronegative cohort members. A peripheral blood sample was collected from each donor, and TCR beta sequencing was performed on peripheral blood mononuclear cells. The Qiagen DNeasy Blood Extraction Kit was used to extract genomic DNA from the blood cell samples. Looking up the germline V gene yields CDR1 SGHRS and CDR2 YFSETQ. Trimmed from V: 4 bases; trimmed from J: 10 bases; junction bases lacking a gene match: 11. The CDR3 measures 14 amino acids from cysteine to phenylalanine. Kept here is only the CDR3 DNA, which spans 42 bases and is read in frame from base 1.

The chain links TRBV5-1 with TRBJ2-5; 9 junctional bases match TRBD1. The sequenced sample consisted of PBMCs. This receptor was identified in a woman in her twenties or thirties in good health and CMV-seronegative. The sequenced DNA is TGCGCCAGCAGCCTTCACTCCGACAGGGGGGACCAGTACTTC. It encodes CASSLHSDRGDQYF.